The sequence of this TCR beta chain was determined in a study of T cell responses to AZD1222 COVID-19 vaccine. In germline, CDR1 is SGHTA, CDR2 FQGNSA. The J segment lost 7 bases and the V segment lost 4 bases, leaving 9 bases of the junction unmatched. The CDR3 spans 14 residues. Notes on this clone: Its antigen is not known.

Profiling relied on immunoSEQ multiplex PCR, and the TCRdb table lists in-frame clones only, not all of them. The data contain 65,000 to 70,000 clones, around four fifths of them singletons. Study-wide results and limits: Baseline seropositives among AZD1222 recipients totaled only six or seven. Vaccination with two AZD1222 doses was followed by a rise in Spike-specific TCR breadth and depth. The donors showed a predominance of white British ancestry and of females, with possible underestimation of clonal diversity. The study found vaccine-associated CD4 TCRs spanning spike, dominant at 160-218 and 743-854.

The input for sequencing was peripheral blood, taken 28 days after the second AZD1222 dose. This clonotype originated in an adult who received the AZD1222 COVID-19 vaccine. This chain connects TRBV7-2 to TRBJ1-2; 7 bases map to TRBD1. CDR3 protein: CASSSTGRAGGYTF. CDR3 nucleotide sequence: TGTGCCAGCAGCTCGACAGGGCGGGCGGGTGGCTACACCTTC.